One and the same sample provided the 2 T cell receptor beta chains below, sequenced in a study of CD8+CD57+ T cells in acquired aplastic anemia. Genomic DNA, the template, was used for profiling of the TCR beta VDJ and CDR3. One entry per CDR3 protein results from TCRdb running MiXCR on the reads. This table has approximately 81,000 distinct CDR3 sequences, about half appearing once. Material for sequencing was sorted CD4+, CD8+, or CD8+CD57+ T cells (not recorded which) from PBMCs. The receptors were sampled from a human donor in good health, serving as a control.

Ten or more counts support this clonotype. CDR3 sequence reads: CAWMWGQGGEQYF. The CDR3 DNA sequence: TGTGCCTGGATGTGGGGACAGGGCGGCGAGCAGTACTTC. The V and J genes are TRBV30 and TRBJ2-7; TRBD1 agrees at 9 bases. V dropped 4 bases and J dropped 6; count of bases not matched to a gene: 7. Germline lookup yields CDR1 GTSNPN and CDR2 SVGIG (reference sequence). The CDR3 runs to 13 residues.

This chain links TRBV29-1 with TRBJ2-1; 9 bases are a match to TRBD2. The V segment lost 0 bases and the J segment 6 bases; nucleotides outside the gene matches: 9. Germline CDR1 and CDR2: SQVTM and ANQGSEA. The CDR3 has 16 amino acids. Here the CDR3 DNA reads TGCAGCGTTGAAGATCTGGCTAGCGGGGCCTCCAATGAGCAGTTCTTC. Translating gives CSVEDLASGASNEQFF.